Listed below are T cell receptor beta chains from one sample, sequenced in a study of T cells in Graves' hyperthyroidism and ophthalmopathy. In TCRdb, the multiplex PCR reads were re-called with MiXCR into one record per CDR3 protein. The sample records approximately 690,000 distinct CDR3 sequences, roughly 15% being singletons. Sequenced: blood. These receptors all come from a woman between 45 and 60 years old with Graves' ophthalmopathy. The CDR3 runs from the conserved cysteine through the conserved F or W. A D gene is named only where the DNA matches it firmly. A clone size is listed for some rows: how often the clone was seen (once, few, many), or a class if it is expanded.

clone_size	d_call	v_call	j_call	cdr3_aa	cdr3_nt
-	-	TRBV7-9	TRBJ2-6	CASSLAGRWGPSSGANVLTF	TGTGCCAGCAGCTTAGCAGGCCGGTGGGGACCGAGCTCTGGGGCCAACGTCCTGACTTTC
-	-	TRBV3-1	TRBJ2-7	CASSLSGTDYEQYF	TGTGCCAGCAGCCTCTCCGGGACGGACTACGAGCAGTACTTC
few	-	TRBV25-1	TRBJ2-7	CASSNRWSEQYF	TGTGCCAGCTCAAACCGGTGGAGCGAGCAGTACTTC
few	TRBD1	TRBV19	TRBJ2-1	CASSKQGAVDNEQFF	TGTGCCAGCTCTAAACAGGGGGCGGTGGACAATGAGCAGTTCTTC
-	-	TRBV6-2/TRBV6-3	TRBJ1-1	CASSETESHTEAFF	TGTGCCAGCAGCGAGACAGAATCCCACACTGAAGCTTTCTTT
few	TRBD1	TRBV5-4	TRBJ2-7	CASSTAGTGTGEQYF	TGTGCCAGCAGCACTGCCGGGACAGGGACGGGGGAGCAGTACTTC
many	TRBD1	TRBV28	TRBJ1-6	CASSLPGTGLPLHF	TGTGCCAGCAGTTTACCCGGGACAGGGCTTCCCCTCCACTTT
-	-	TRBV16	TRBJ1-1	CASSQARGMNTEAFF	TGTGCCAGCAGCCAGGCCAGGGGTATGAACACTGAAGCTTTCTTT
few	TRBD1	TRBV12-5	TRBJ1-1	CASGPDRAYTEAFF	TGTGCTAGTGGTCCTGACAGGGCGTACACTGAAGCTTTCTTT
many	TRBD1	TRBV5-8	TRBJ1-1	CASSLGQGMNTEAFF	TGTGCCAGCAGCTTGGGACAGGGAATGAACACTGAAGCTTTCTTT
few	TRBD2	TRBV28	TRBJ2-3	CASSLPLLAGETDTQYF	TGTGCCAGCAGTTTGCCCCTGCTAGCGGGAGAAACAGATACGCAGTATTTT
many	TRBD2	TRBV27	TRBJ2-1	CASSSGLAIDEQFF	TGTGCCAGCAGTTCGGGACTAGCAATCGATGAGCAGTTCTTC
few	-	TRBV11-3	TRBJ2-7	CASSPPFGSGPSSYEQYF	TGTGCCAGCAGCCCGCCTTTCGGTAGTGGACCAAGCTCCTACGAGCAGTACTTC
many	-	TRBV27	TRBJ2-3	CASSLGTGTDTQYF	TGTGCCAGCAGCTTGGGGACTGGCACAGATACGCAGTATTTT
-	TRBD2	TRBV7-2	TRBJ2-3	CASSLELAGSTDTQYF	TGTGCCAGCAGCTTAGAACTAGCGGGAAGTACAGATACGCAGTATTTT
many	-	TRBV20-1	TRBJ1-5	CSARDPRGPQHF	TGCAGTGCTAGAGATCCTAGAGGGCCCCAGCATTTT
many	-	TRBV18	TRBJ2-3	CASHSSGGPSTDTQYF	TGTGCCAGCCACTCAAGTGGCGGGCCCAGCACAGATACGCAGTATTTT
many	TRBD2	TRBV7-9	TRBJ2-7	CASSPRTSGNEQYF	TGTGCCAGCAGCCCCAGGACTAGCGGAAACGAGCAGTACTTC